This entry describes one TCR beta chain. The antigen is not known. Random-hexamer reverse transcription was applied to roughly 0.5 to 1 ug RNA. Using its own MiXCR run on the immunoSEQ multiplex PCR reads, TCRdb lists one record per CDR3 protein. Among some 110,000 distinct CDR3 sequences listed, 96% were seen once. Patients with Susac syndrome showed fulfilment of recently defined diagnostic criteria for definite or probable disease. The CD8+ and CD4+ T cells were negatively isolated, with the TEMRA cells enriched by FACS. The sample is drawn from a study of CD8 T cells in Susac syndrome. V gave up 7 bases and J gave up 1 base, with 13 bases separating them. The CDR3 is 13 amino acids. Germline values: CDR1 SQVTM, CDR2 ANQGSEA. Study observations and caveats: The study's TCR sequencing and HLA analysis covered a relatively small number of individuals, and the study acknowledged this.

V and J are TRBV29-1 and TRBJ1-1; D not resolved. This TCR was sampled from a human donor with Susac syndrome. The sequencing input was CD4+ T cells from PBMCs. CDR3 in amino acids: CSAPAIGNTEAFF. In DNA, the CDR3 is TGCAGCGCCCCAGCTATAGGGAACACTGAAGCTTTCTTT.